This T cell receptor beta chain was identified in a study of metastatic and nonmetastatic thyroid tumors. Study-level background: Repertoires were compared across blood and tumor or nodule tissue from malignant and benign thyroid patients. Whole-study results and caveats: Malignant tumors reportedly showed significantly higher TCR beta diversity than benign nodules in both blood and tumor.

This clone showed up many times. Its antigen is unknown. Patients were all untreated before their thyroid surgery. TCRdb recomputed clones from the PCR reads via MiXCR. The sample has some 30,000 clones, less than 14% seen once. With 6 bases clipped from V and 0 bases from J, the junction kept 6 bases outside the gene matches. The CDR3 extends over 15 amino acids. Germline V gene lookup returns CDR1 MNHNS and CDR2 SASEGT. V usage is TRBV6-1 and J usage is TRBJ2-7; the match to TRBD1 covers 9 bases. This TCR came from a female donor with papillary thyroid cancer or a benign thyroid nodule (not recorded which). Some clones in this sample may be carry-over from other donors' samples. The sequenced sample was blood. The CDR3 is CASSVTGGSSYEQYF. The CDR3 DNA is TGTGCCAGCAGCGTTACAGGGGGCAGCTCCTACGAGCAGTACTTC.